The 10 T cell receptor beta chains below all came from one sample that was sequenced in a study of T cell repertoires and HLA-DP antigens. For these receptors, no antigen is known. Clones were sequenced by immunoSEQ multiplex PCR, and TCRdb holds only the in-frame ones, with some missing. The table has fewer than 95,000 clones, approximately 86% seen once. Sequenced material: CD4+ T cells from PBMCs. The origin of the receptors is a man over 45 in good health and CMV-seronegative.

The chain uses TRBV6-1 and TRBJ1-2; D remains ambiguous. The germline V gene has CDR1 MNHNS and CDR2 SASEGT. V gave up 8 bases and J gave up 4 bases, with 20 bases separating them. There are 15 residues in the CDR3. The CDR3, as DNA: TGTGCCAGCGTCAAAGGGTTTCGTGGGAGCTATGGCTACACCTTC. Translated, it gives CASVKGFRGSYGYTF.

V usage is TRBV29-1 and J usage is TRBJ2-3, with D maybe TRBD2 (5 bases). This CDR3 spans 11 amino acids. V shed 2 bases and J shed 10 bases, with 10 bases lying between them. From germline, CDR1 is SQVTM and CDR2 ANQGSEA. CDR3 amino acids: CSVESPGAQYF. The CDR3 DNA reads TGCAGCGTTGAATCTCCCGGGGCGCAGTATTTT.

This clone turned up a few times. The J gene is TRBJ1-4, the V gene TRBV9; perhaps TRBD1 as D (6 bases). This CDR3 spans 15 amino acids. Trimming removed 1 base from V and 4 bases from J, with 11 bases in between. The germline CDR1 and CDR2 sequences are SGDLS and YYNGEE. The CDR3 nucleotides read TGTGCCAGCAGCGTACTAGGGGGGCTTAATGAAAAACTGTTTTTT. This codes for CASSVLGGLNEKLFF.

This chain uses TRBV18 with TRBJ2-3; 8 positions agree with TRBD2. V shed 3 bases, J shed 2 bases, and the junction held 7 bases outside the gene matches. CDR1 and CDR2 from the germline V gene are KGHSH and LQKENI. This CDR3 comprises 16 residues. In DNA form, the CDR3 reads TGTGCCAGCTCACCGGTGGGTAGCGGGATCACAGATACGCAGTATTTT. Translated: CASSPVGSGITDTQYF.

The V gene is TRBV7-8, the J gene TRBJ1-2, with D perhaps TRBD1 (6 bases). Germline-derived CDR1 and CDR2 are SGHVS and FQNEAQ. Trimming stripped 0 bases from V and 7 bases from J, with 12 bases between. The CDR3 is 14 residues long. The CDR3 region has the DNA TGTGCCAGCAGCTTAGCCCAGGGGTATAGTGGCTACACCTTC. This sequence encodes CASSLAQGYSGYTF.

This rearrangement joins TRBV19 to TRBJ2-3; no clear D gene. Germline V lookup: CDR1 LNHDA, CDR2 SQIVND (reference sequence). The length of the CDR3 is 11 residues. V was cut by 11 bases and J by 10 bases, with 16 bases left in between. CDR3 loop: CALLHPTAQYF. The CDR3 DNA reads TGTGCCCTCCTACATCCAACAGCGCAGTATTTT.

A few counts support this clone. The genes are TRBV9 and TRBJ1-1, with 7 bases fitting TRBD1. CDR1 is SGDLS, CDR2 YYNGEE, per germline. There are 13 residues in the CDR3. Unmatched junction bases numbered 8, after V lost 7 bases and J lost 5 bases. In DNA, the CDR3 is TGTGCCAGCGGATTTACAGGGGAAACTGAAGCTTTCTTT. This translates into CASGFTGETEAFF. Variable domain in full (rest from reference TRBV9 and TRBJ1-1): DSGVTQTPKHLITATGQRVTLRCSPRSGDLSVYWYQQSLDQGLQFLIQYYNGEERAKGNILERFSAQQFPDLHSELNLSSLELGDSALYFCASGFTGETEAFFGQGTRLTVV.

This clone is a singleton in its sample. The chain combines TRBV4-3 with TRBJ1-2; no definite D call. CDR3 length: 11 amino acids. V was clipped by 1 base and J by 8 bases, with 5 bases between them. Germline CDR1 reads LGHNA; CDR2 reads YSLEER. The CDR3 loop is CASSQGTGYTF. The CDR3 nucleotides are TGCGCCAGCAGCCAAGGGACCGGCTACACCTTC.

V usage is TRBV19 and J usage is TRBJ1-2; D not resolved. V lost 6 bases and J 6 bases, leaving 11 bases between the germline ends. Germline V gene sequence: CDR1 LNHDA, CDR2 SQIVND (reference sequence). This CDR3 has 12 residues. The DNA of the CDR3 is TGTGCCAGTAGCGGACTCTTTGATGGCTACACCTTC. It yields the protein CASSGLFDGYTF.

This rearrangement joins TRBV7-2 to TRBJ2-3, with 8 nucleotides matching TRBD1. V lost 5 bases and J lost 1; bases outside the gene matches: 11. Per germline, CDR1 SGHTA and CDR2 FQGNSA. CDR3 length: 17 residues. The CDR3 here is CASSPWTGPGGTDTQYF. The CDR3 region has the DNA TGTGCCAGCAGCCCTTGGACAGGGCCTGGGGGCACAGATACGCAGTATTTT. Full variable domain (remainder filled in from reference TRBV7-2 and TRBJ2-3): GAGVSQSPSNKVTEKGKDVELRCDPISGHTALYWYRQSLGQGLEFLIYFQGNSAPDKSGLPSDRFSAERTGGSVSTLTIQRTQQEDSAVYLCASSPWTGPGGTDTQYFGPGTRLTVL.